This T cell receptor beta chain appears in the sequencing data of a study of yellow fever vaccine responses in identical twins. General study points: In identical twins, vaccine T cell responses appeared partly shared and partly individual.

One entry per CDR3 protein, called by TCRdb with MiXCR from the RT-PCR reads. This table holds approximately 15,000 distinct CDR3 sequences, 82% found once. Germline CDR1 is MDHEN and CDR2 is SYDVKM. The CDR3 extends over 13 amino acids. Trimming shortened V by 11 bases and J by 2 bases, and 16 bases separated the two germline ends. The table lists this clonotype with a few counts. Its specificity is not known. This chain uses TRBV28 with TRBJ2-7; a possible D gene is TRBD2 (7 bases). This clonotype was obtained from a woman under 30 who received the yellow fever vaccine. Sequenced material: T cells from blood (PBMCs), unsorted or a sorted subset (not recorded which), taken before or after yellow fever vaccination (not recorded which). This CDR3 is CAVGGGSAYEQYF. CDR3 DNA: TGTGCCGTAGGGGGAGGGTCTGCCTACGAGCAGTACTTC.